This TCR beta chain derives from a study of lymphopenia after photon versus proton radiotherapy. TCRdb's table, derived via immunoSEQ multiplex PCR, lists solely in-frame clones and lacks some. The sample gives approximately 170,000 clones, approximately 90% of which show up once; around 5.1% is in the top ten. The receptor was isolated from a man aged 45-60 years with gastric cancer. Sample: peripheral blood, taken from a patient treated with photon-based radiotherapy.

The CDR3 DNA reads TGTGCCAGCAGTTACTCATCAGGGGGACCTGGAAACACCATATATTTT. This translates into CASSYSSGGPGNTIYF. The chain employs TRBV6-6 and TRBJ1-3, with 7 bases identical to TRBD1. The germline CDR1 and CDR2 sequences are MNHNY and SVGAGI (reference sequence). V dropped 0 bases and J dropped 2; count of bases not matched to a gene: 4. This CDR3 is built from 16 residues.